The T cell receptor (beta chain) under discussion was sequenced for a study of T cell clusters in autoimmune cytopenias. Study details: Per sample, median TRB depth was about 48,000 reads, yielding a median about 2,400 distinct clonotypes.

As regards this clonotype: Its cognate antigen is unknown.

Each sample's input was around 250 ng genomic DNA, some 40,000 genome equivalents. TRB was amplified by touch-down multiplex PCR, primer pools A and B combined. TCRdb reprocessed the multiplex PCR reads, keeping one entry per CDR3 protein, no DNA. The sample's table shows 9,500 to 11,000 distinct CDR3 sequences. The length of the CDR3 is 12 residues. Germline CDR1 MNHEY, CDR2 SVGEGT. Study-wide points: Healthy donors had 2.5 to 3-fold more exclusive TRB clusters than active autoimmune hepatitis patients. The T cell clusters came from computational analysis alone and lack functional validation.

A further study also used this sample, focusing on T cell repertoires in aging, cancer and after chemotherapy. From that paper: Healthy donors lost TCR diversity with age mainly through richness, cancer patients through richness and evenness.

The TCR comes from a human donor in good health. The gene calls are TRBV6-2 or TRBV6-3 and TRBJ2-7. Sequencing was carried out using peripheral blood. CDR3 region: CASSPISYEQYF.